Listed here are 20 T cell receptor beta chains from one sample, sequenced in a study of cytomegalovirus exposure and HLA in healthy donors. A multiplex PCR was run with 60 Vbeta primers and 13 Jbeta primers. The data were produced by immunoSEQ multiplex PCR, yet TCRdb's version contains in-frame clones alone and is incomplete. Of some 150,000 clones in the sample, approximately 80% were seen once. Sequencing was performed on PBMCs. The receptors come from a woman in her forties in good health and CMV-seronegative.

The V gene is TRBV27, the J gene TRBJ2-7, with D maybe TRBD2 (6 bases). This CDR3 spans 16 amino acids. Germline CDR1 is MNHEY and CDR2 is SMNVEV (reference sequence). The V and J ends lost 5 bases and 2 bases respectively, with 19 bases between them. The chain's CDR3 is CASSRAPGLFAYEQYF. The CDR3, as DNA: TGTGCCAGCAGTCGCGCCCCGGGACTTTTTGCCTACGAGCAGTACTTC.

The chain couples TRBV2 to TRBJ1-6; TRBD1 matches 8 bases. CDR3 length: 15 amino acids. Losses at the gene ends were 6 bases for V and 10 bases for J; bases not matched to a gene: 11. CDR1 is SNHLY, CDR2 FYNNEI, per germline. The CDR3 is CASSDWAGGQSPLHF. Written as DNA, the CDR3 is TGTGCCAGCAGCGACTGGGCAGGGGGCCAGTCACCCCTCCACTTT.

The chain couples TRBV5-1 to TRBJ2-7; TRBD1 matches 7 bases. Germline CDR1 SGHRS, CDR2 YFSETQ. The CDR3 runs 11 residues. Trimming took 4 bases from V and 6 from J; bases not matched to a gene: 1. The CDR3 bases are TGCGCCAGCAGCCCAGGGGGCGAGCAGTACTTC. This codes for CASSPGGEQYF.

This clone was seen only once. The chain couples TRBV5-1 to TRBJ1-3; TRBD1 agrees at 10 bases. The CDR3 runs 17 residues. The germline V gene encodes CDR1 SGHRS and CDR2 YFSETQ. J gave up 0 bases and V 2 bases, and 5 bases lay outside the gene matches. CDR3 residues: CASSLSGTGDSGNTIYF. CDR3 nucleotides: TGCGCCAGCAGCTTATCCGGGACAGGGGACTCTGGAAACACCATATATTTT.

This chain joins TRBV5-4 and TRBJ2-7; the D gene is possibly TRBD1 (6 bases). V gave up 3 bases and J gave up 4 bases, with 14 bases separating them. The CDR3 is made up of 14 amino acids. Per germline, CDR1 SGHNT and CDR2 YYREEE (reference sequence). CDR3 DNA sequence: TGTGCCAGCAGCTGGTCACAGGGTACGTACGAGCAGTACTTC. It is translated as CASSWSQGTYEQYF.

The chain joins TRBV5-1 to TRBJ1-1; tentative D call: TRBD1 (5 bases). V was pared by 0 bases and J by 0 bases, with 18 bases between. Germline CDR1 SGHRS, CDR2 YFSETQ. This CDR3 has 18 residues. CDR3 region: CASSLGGQQVGMNTEAFF. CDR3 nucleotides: TGCGCCAGCAGCTTGGGGGGTCAACAGGTGGGGATGAACACTGAAGCTTTCTTT.

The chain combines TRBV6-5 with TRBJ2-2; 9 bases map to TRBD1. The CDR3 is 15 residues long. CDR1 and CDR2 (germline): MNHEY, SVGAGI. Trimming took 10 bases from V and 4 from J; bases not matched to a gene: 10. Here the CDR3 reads CATSPRTGVTGELFF. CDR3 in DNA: TGTGCCACCTCCCCCCGGACAGGGGTCACCGGGGAGCTGTTTTTT.

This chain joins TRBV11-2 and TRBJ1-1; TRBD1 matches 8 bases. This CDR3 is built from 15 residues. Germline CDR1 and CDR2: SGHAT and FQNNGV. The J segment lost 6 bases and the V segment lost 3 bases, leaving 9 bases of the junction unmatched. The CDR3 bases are TGTGCCAGCAGCTTCAACCGGGACAGGTTTTCTGAAGCTTTCTTT. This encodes CASSFNRDRFSEAFF. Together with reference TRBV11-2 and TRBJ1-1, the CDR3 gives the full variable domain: EAGVAQSPRYKIIEKRQSVAFWCNPISGHATLYWYQQILGQGPKLLIQFQNNGVVDDSQLPKDRFSAERLKGVDSTLKIQPAKLEDSAVYLCASSFNRDRFSEAFFGQGTRLTVV.

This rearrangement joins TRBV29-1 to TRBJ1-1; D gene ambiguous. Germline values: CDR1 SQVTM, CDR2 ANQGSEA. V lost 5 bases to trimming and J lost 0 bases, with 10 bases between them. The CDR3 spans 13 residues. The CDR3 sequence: CSVQVSLNTEAFF. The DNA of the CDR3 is TGCAGCGTTCAGGTCTCCCTGAACACTGAAGCTTTCTTT.

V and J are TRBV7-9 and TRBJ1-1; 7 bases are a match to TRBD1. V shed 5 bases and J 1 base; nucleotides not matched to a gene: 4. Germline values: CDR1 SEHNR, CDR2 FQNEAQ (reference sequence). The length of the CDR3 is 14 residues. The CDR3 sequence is CASSGGTANTEAFF. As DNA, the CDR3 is TGTGCCAGCAGCGGGGGGACAGCGAACACTGAAGCTTTCTTT.

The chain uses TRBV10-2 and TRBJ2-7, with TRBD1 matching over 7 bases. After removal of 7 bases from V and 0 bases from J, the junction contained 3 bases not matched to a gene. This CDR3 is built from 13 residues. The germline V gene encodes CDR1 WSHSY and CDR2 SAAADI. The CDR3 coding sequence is TGCGCCAGCAAGGGACAGACCTCCTACGAGCAGTACTTC. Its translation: CASKGQTSYEQYF.

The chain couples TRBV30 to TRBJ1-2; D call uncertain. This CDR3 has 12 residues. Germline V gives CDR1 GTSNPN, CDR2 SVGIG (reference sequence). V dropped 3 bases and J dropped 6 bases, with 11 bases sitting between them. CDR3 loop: CAWRTTGNGYTF. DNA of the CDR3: TGTGCCTGGAGGACAACCGGGAATGGCTACACCTTC.

The CDR3 here is CAISESMLAAGQADTQYF. Written as DNA, the CDR3 is TGTGCCATCAGTGAGTCGATGCTCGCAGCGGGACAAGCAGATACGCAGTATTTT. This chain connects TRBV10-3 to TRBJ2-3; D perhaps matches TRBD2 (7 bases). CDR1 is ENHRY, CDR2 SYGVKD, per germline. V was shortened by 0 bases and J by 4 bases, with 20 bases between the two germline ends. The CDR3 sequence is 18 residues long.

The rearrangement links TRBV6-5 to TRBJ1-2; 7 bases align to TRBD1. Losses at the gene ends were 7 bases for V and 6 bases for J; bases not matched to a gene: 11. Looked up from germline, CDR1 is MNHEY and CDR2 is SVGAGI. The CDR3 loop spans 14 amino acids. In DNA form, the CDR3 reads TGTGCCAGCATCGATTGGACAGGTGGTCATGGCTACACCTTC. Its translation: CASIDWTGGHGYTF.

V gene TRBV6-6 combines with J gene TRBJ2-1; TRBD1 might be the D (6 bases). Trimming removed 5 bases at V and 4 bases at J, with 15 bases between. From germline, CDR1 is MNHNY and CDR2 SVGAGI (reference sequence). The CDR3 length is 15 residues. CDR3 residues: CASSQRRDTYNEQFF. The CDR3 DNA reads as TGTGCCAGCAGTCAGCGCCGGGACACATACAATGAGCAGTTCTTC.

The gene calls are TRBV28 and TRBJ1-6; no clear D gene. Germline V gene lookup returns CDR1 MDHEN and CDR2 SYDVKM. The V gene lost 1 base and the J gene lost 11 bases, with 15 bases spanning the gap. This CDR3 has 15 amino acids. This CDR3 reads CASSLSGLYRTPLHF. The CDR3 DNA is TGTGCCAGCAGTTTATCCGGACTGTACAGAACACCCCTCCACTTT.

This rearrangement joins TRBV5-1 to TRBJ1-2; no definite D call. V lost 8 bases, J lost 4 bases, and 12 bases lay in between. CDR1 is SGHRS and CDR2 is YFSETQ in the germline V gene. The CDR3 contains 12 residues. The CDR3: CASFDAGYGYTF. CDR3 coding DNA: TGCGCCAGTTTCGACGCGGGCTATGGCTACACCTTC. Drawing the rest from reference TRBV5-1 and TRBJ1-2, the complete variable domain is KAGVTQTPRYLIKTRGQQVTLSCSPISGHRSVSWYQQTPGQGLQFLFEYFSETQRNKGNFPGRFSGRQFSNSRSEMNVSTLELGDSALYLCASFDAGYGYTFGSGTRLTVV.

CDR3 residues: CASSPGTGRSMGYTF. CDR3 coding DNA: TGCGCCAGCAGCCCAGGGACAGGGAGAAGTATGGGCTACACCTTC. The J gene is TRBJ1-2, the V gene TRBV5-1, with 9 bases that match TRBD1. V gave up 4 bases and J gave up 8 bases; unmatched junction bases: 12. From germline, CDR1 is SGHRS and CDR2 YFSETQ. The CDR3 runs to 15 residues.

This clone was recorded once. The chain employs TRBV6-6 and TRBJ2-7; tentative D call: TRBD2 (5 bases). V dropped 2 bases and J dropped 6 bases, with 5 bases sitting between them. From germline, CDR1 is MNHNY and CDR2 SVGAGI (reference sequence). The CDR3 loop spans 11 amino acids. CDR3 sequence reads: CASSYGSEQYF. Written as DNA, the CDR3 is TGTGCCAGCAGTTACGGGAGCGAGCAGTACTTC.

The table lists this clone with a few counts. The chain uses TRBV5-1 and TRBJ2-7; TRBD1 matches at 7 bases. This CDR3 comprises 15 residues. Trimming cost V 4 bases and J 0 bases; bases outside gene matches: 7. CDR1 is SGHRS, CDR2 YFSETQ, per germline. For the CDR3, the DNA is TGCGCCAGCAGCCTAGGACAGGAGAGCTCCTACGAGCAGTACTTC. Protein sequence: CASSLGQESSYEQYF.